This T cell receptor (beta chain) appears in the sequencing data of a study of long-term antiretroviral therapy in people with HIV. In the study overall: The earliest samples came from an era when ART typically awaited falling CD4 counts. Study-wide points: It was not possible to obtain data on ART adherence, viral resistance or therapy changes.

At survey level, the immunoSEQ assay was run in its v3.0 version. Profiled with immunoSEQ multiplex PCR; TCRdb holds only in-frame clones, not every one. The table has under 30,000 clones, about 88% seen once. Comments on this clone: Its cognate antigen is unknown.

Every specimen provided roughly 1-10 million cryopreserved PBMC before DNA extraction took place. Germline V gene lookup returns CDR1 SGHAT and CDR2 FQNNGV. CDR3 length: 19 residues. V dropped 4 bases and J dropped 0 bases, with 22 bases sitting between them. The origin of this receptor is a man in his fifties or sixties with HIV. J is TRBJ2-1 and V is TRBV11-2; D gene unclear. The starting material was unsorted PBMCs, obtained roughly 5 years before starting antiretroviral therapy. The CDR3 sequence is CASSSTEWVGVSSYNEQFF. CDR3 nucleotides: TGTGCCAGCAGCTCAACGGAGTGGGTGGGCGTTAGCTCCTACAATGAGCAGTTCTTC.